Below are 6 T cell receptor beta chains sequenced from a single sample in a study of PD-1 blockade in classical Hodgkin lymphoma. Clones were sequenced by immunoSEQ multiplex PCR, and TCRdb holds only the in-frame ones, with some missing. The table lists around 25,000 clones, roughly four fifths of them singletons. The time point denotes: cycle 4 day 1 (C4D1), after six to seven weeks of nivolumab. Each and every patient relapsed after autologous stem cell transplantation, and patients got differing brentuximab vedotin exposure. This material consisted of peripheral blood mononuclear cells (PBMCs), taken before the fourth cycle of nivolumab. The origin of the receptors is a human donor with classical Hodgkin lymphoma.

The chain recombines TRBV5-1 with TRBJ2-5, with 8 bases lining up with TRBD2. Germline CDR1 SGHRS, CDR2 YFSETQ. There are 15 residues in the CDR3. The ends lost 2 bases at V and 2 bases at J; junction bases unmatched: 5. CDR3 bases: TGCGCCAGCAGCTTAAACGGGAGGGTTCAAGAGACCCAGTACTTC. It yields the protein CASSLNGRVQETQYF.

This chain connects TRBV6-6 to TRBJ1-1, with D possibly matching TRBD1 (5 bases). Trimming cost V 2 bases and J 4 bases, with 17 bases left between them. There are 16 residues in the CDR3. The germline gives CDR1 MNHNY, CDR2 SVGAGI (reference sequence). In DNA, the CDR3 is TGTGCCAGCAGTTACCCTCCGAGAGGGGAGGCCACTGAAGCTTTCTTT. Its protein product is CASSYPPRGEATEAFF.

This chain connects TRBV9 to TRBJ2-1; the D gene is possibly TRBD2 (7 bases). Germline V CDR1 and CDR2: SGDLS, YYNGEE. The CDR3 contains 17 residues. With 5 bases removed from V and 8 bases from J, the gap between germline ends came to 26 bases. The CDR3 loop reads CASSYNRGAESVDEQFF. CDR3 nucleotides: TGTGCCAGCAGTTATAACCGGGGGGCTGAAAGTGTGGATGAGCAGTTCTTC.

CDR3 protein: CASSLELNYGYTF. The CDR3 region has the DNA TGTGCCAGCAGCTTAGAGCTGAACTATGGCTACACCTTC. V is TRBV7-9 and J is TRBJ1-2, with no clear D. V was pared by 1 base and J by 2 bases, with 5 bases between. The CDR3 spans 13 residues. CDR1 SEHNR and CDR2 FQNEAQ come from the germline V gene (reference sequence).

The chain is built from TRBV7-6 and TRBJ2-7; 9 bases match TRBD1. CDR3 length: 14 residues. CDR1 is SGHVS, CDR2 FNYEAQ, per germline. Trimming removed 5 bases from V and 4 bases from J; junction bases left unmatched: 6. The CDR3 region is CASSPAGTGYEQYF. CDR3 bases: TGTGCCAGCAGCCCTGCCGGGACAGGGTACGAGCAGTACTTC. Complete variable domain (other parts from reference TRBV7-6 and TRBJ2-7): GAGVSQSPRYKVTKRGQDVALRCDPISGHVSLYWYRQALGQGPEFLTYFNYEAQQDKSGLPNDRFSAERPEGSISTLTIQRTEQRDSAMYRCASSPAGTGYEQYFGPGTRLTVT.

The chain links TRBV7-6 to TRBJ2-5; unclear D gene. Trimming cost V 1 base and J 1 base, with 10 bases left between them. The CDR3 is 15 amino acids. Germline V gives CDR1 SGHVS, CDR2 FNYEAQ. CDR3 residues: CASSLVVGSQETQYF. In DNA form, the CDR3 reads TGTGCCAGCAGCTTAGTTGTCGGATCCCAAGAGACCCAGTACTTC.